The present T cell receptor (beta chain) was sequenced within a study of early T cells in non-severe SARS-CoV-2 infection. Study-wide points: In VDJdb matching, anti-spike CD8 responses were favored while private and CD4 specificities went missing.

This clonotype has a count of ten or more. What it binds is not known. TCRdb reprocessed the 5' RACE reads with MiXCR, giving one entry per CDR3 protein. The sample has 50,000 to 70,000 distinct CDR3 sequences; around 12% are singletons. The receptor was derived from an adult who was a healthcare worker with PCR-confirmed SARS-CoV-2 infection or an uninfected control (not recorded which). The sample taken for sequencing was whole blood.

The CDR3 region has the DNA TGCAGTGCTAGAGATCCCGGGGGAAGACAGGGGCATCAGCCCCAGCATTTT. Its translation: CSARDPGGRQGHQPQHF. The gene calls are TRBV20-1 and TRBJ1-5, with TRBD1 matching 8 bases. Germline V CDR1 and CDR2: DFQATT, SNEGSKA (reference sequence). Trimming at V came to 0 bases and at J to 5 bases, leaving 12 bases not matched to a gene. The CDR3 is made up of 17 amino acids.